The 12 T cell receptor beta chains below all came from one sample that was sequenced in a study of response to subunit inactivated influenza vaccine. TCRdb reprocessed the RT-PCR reads via MiXCR and lists one record per CDR3 protein. The sample shows about 620,000 distinct CDR3 sequences, about 11% of them seen only once. The same sample was also used in a study of T cells expressing NK-cell markers. That source adds: TCR beta libraries carry UMIs added by 5'RACE template switching.

Sequencing was performed on PBMCs from blood, taken on the day of vaccination. These receptors all come from a man in his fifties who received an inactivated influenza vaccine.

The chain recombines TRBV28 with TRBJ1-1, with unresolved D. Germline V gives CDR1 MDHEN, CDR2 SYDVKM. V lost 6 bases and J 0 bases, leaving 14 bases between the germline ends. The CDR3 contains 15 residues. The CDR3, as DNA: TGTGCCAGCAGGGCCCAATCCTTCGTGAACACTGAAGCTTTCTTT. Its protein is CASRAQSFVNTEAFF.

This clonotype was seen a handful of times. This chain connects TRBV5-5 to TRBJ2-5; 8 bases agree with TRBD1. CDR1 and CDR2 (germline): SGHKS, YYEKEE (reference sequence). The V segment lost 4 bases and the J segment 6 bases; nucleotides outside the gene matches: 17. The CDR3 runs 17 residues. CDR3 sequence (DNA): TGTGCCAGCAGCCTAGGTGGGGAAGTCAGGGGGCGGAAGACCCAGTACTTC. Translated: CASSLGGEVRGRKTQYF.

The sample holds many counts of this clonotype. This sequence joins TRBV5-1 and TRBJ2-3, with D perhaps matching TRBD2 (7 bases). The CDR3 is made up of 15 amino acids. V shed 0 bases and J shed 5 bases, with 13 bases lying between them. Germline CDR1 and CDR2: SGHRS and YFSETQ. CDR3 loop: CASSLDGGPQDTQYF. The CDR3 DNA is TGCGCCAGCAGCTTGGACGGGGGGCCGCAAGATACGCAGTATTTT. The entire variable domain, with the rest obtained from reference TRBV5-1 and TRBJ2-3, is as follows: KAGVTQTPRYLIKTRGQQVTLSCSPISGHRSVSWYQQTPGQGLQFLFEYFSETQRNKGNFPGRFSGRQFSNSRSEMNVSTLELGDSALYLCASSLDGGPQDTQYFGPGTRLTVL.

As for this clonotype: At one end the junction does not follow the germline gene, possibly because of a read error. The CDR3 loop is CVSRPTGYSGNTIYF. DNA of the CDR3: TGCGTCAGCAGGCCTACGGGTTACTCTGGAAACACCATATATTTT. The J gene is TRBJ1-3, the V gene TRBV5-1; D remains unclear. This CDR3 has 15 amino acids. In germline, CDR1 is SGHRS, CDR2 YFSETQ.

This clonotype showed up just a few times. The gene calls are TRBV11-2 and TRBJ2-3, with TRBD1 identical over 7 bases. The V gene end was trimmed by 5 bases and the J gene end by 2 bases; junction bases not matched to a gene: 7. The CDR3 has 15 residues. Germline V gene lookup returns CDR1 SGHAT and CDR2 FQNNGV. The CDR3 reads CASSQGQYYTDTQYF. The CDR3 DNA reads as TGTGCCAGCAGCCAGGGACAGTACTACACAGATACGCAGTATTTT. The complete variable domain, with remaining parts taken from reference TRBV11-2 and TRBJ2-3, reads EAGVAQSPRYKIIEKRQSVAFWCNPISGHATLYWYQQILGQGPKLLIQFQNNGVVDDSQLPKDRFSAERLKGVDSTLKIQPAKLEDSAVYLCASSQGQYYTDTQYFGPGTRLTVL.

There are many counts of this clonotype. The V and J genes are TRBV7-2 and TRBJ2-2; possible D gene TRBD1, 6 bases. CDR3 length equals 14 residues. V lost 6 bases, J lost 2 bases, and 10 bases lay in between. Germline V gene data show CDR1 as SGHTA and CDR2 as FQGNSA. CDR3 residues: CASRRQANTGELFF. CDR3 nucleotides: TGTGCCAGCAGGCGACAGGCCAACACCGGGGAGCTGTTTTTT.

The J gene is TRBJ2-1, the V gene TRBV5-5; 11 positions agree with TRBD2. The CDR3 covers 16 residues. CDR1 SGHKS and CDR2 YYEKEE come from the germline V gene (reference sequence). The V and J ends lost 0 bases and 7 bases, in that order; junction bases with no gene match: 6. CDR3 bases: TGTGCCAGCAGCTTGGGAAATAGCGGGGGGGCAAATGAGCAGTTCTTC. Protein: CASSLGNSGGANEQFF.

This clonotype was observed many times. The genes are TRBV11-2 and TRBJ2-1; 7 nucleotides align to TRBD2. The V segment lost 0 bases and the J segment 3 bases; nucleotides outside the gene matches: 5. The germline V gene has CDR1 SGHAT and CDR2 FQNNGV. The CDR3 has 16 residues. CDR3 loop: CASSLDRDYYYNEQFF. The CDR3 DNA sequence: TGTGCCAGCAGCTTAGATCGGGACTACTACTACAATGAGCAGTTCTTC.

The chain links TRBV28 to TRBJ2-1; the match to TRBD2 covers 9 bases. V was pared by 3 bases and J by 6 bases, with 3 bases of the junction left unmatched. The length of the CDR3 is 14 residues. CDR1 is MDHEN, CDR2 SYDVKM, per germline. The CDR3 DNA reads as TGTGCCAGCAGTTTTGCGGGAGGGGTCAATGAGCAGTTCTTC. Translating gives CASSFAGGVNEQFF.

The chain combines TRBV20-1 with TRBJ2-1; tentatively, D is TRBD1 or TRBD2 (5 bases each). Trimming removed 2 bases from V and 6 bases from J, with 11 bases in between. The CDR3 is 13 amino acids. Germline V lookup: CDR1 DFQATT, CDR2 SNEGSKA (reference sequence). The CDR3 nucleotides are TGCAGTGCTAGACAGGGAGCCCCCAATGAGCAGTTCTTC. Amino acid sequence: CSARQGAPNEQFF.

This clonotype has more than one count but fewer than ten. V usage is TRBV20-1 and J usage is TRBJ2-3; D is uncertain. CDR3 length: 14 residues. With 0 bases removed from V and 5 bases from J, the gap between germline ends came to 12 bases. Germline V CDR1 and CDR2: DFQATT, SNEGSKA (reference sequence). This chain's CDR3 is CSARDSREVDTQYF. As DNA, the CDR3 is TGCAGTGCTAGAGATTCTAGGGAAGTAGATACGCAGTATTTT.

The V gene is TRBV12-3 or TRBV12-4, the J gene TRBJ1-2; 10 bases fit TRBD1. V trimming: 7 bases; J trimming: 4 bases; junction bases outside the gene matches: 9. The CDR3 length is 15 residues. The DNA of the CDR3 is TGTGCCAGCACGACAAGTGGGACAGGGGTCTATGGCTACACCTTC. It encodes CASTTSGTGVYGYTF.